These 27 T cell receptor beta chains came from one sample sequenced in a study of control samples from healthy donors and cancer patients. Data came from immunoSEQ multiplex PCR; TCRdb stores just in-frame clones and leaves some out. The repertoire has about 140,000 clones, roughly 92% of them found once; the top ten carry around 10%. The sample taken for sequencing was blood. These receptors came from a man under 40 in good health.

The CDR3 DNA sequence: TGTGCCAGCAGCTTGATCGACTCCCGGAAGTATGGCTACACCTTC. It codes for CASSLIDSRKYGYTF. This chain uses TRBV5-6 with TRBJ1-2; D uncertain. The germline CDR1 and CDR2 sequences are SGHDT and YYEEEE. Trimming shortened V by 1 base and J by 5 bases, and 15 bases separated the two germline ends. The CDR3 length is 15 residues.

In this sample, this clone turned up once. V and J are TRBV19 and TRBJ2-1; tentatively, D is TRBD1 (8 bases). This CDR3 comprises 14 residues. In germline, CDR1 is LNHDA, CDR2 SQIVND (reference sequence). Trimming cost V 5 bases and J 9 bases, with 17 bases left between them. In DNA, the CDR3 is TGTGCCAGTAGTCGGGGGGACAGGTCCCGTGAGCAGTTCTTC. Residues: CASSRGDRSREQFF.

This chain connects TRBV4-3 to TRBJ2-6, with TRBD1 matching 7 bases. Per germline, CDR1 LGHNA and CDR2 YSLEER. J gave up 1 base and V 1 base, and 4 bases lay outside the gene matches. The CDR3 extends over 17 amino acids. CDR3 in amino acids: CASSQGQGVSGANVLTF. The CDR3 DNA reads as TGCGCCAGCAGCCAAGGGCAGGGGGTTTCTGGGGCCAACGTCCTGACTTTC.

The J gene is TRBJ2-5, the V gene TRBV7-3; 14 bases map to TRBD2. Germline-derived CDR1 and CDR2 are SGHTA and FQGTGA. V was clipped by 5 bases and J by 1 base; unmatched bases: 3. The CDR3 spans 16 residues. CDR3: CASSPGTSGSQETQYF. CDR3 nucleotide sequence: TGTGCCAGCAGCCCCGGGACTAGCGGGAGCCAAGAGACCCAGTACTTC.

This chain connects TRBV19 to TRBJ1-2, with D perhaps matching TRBD1 (5 bases). The CDR3 spans 14 residues. Trimming pared 3 bases from V and 0 bases from J, leaving 8 bases between. Germline CDR1 LNHDA, CDR2 SQIVND (reference sequence). The DNA of the CDR3 is TGTGCCAGTAGTATGGGGGAAACTAACTATGGCTACACCTTC. It yields the protein CASSMGETNYGYTF.

The chain has TRBV2 and TRBJ1-6, with TRBD1 matching over 8 bases. Germline V lookup: CDR1 SNHLY, CDR2 FYNNEI. With 6 bases clipped from V and 7 bases from J, the junction kept 8 bases outside the gene matches. CDR3 length: 15 residues. The CDR3 loop reads CASSRTGNLNSPLHF. CDR3 coding DNA: TGTGCCAGCAGCCGGACAGGGAATTTGAATTCACCCCTCCACTTT. Together with reference TRBV2 and TRBJ1-6, the CDR3 gives the full variable domain: EPEVTQTPSHQVTQMGQEVILRCVPISNHLYFYWYRQILGQKVEFLVSFYNNEISEKSEIFDDQFSVERPDGSNFTLKIRSTKLEDSAMYFCASSRTGNLNSPLHFGNGTRLTVT.

The chain couples TRBV28 to TRBJ1-2; D unresolved. Looked up from germline, CDR1 is MDHEN and CDR2 is SYDVKM. The CDR3 has 13 residues. Between the trimmed V and J ends, which lost 7 bases and 2 bases, there was a span of 11 bases. CDR3 in DNA: TGTGCCAGCACCCTACCTAGAAACTATGGCTACACCTTC. The encoded protein is CASTLPRNYGYTF.

The J gene is TRBJ2-2, the V gene TRBV5-1; D is undetermined. CDR1 is SGHRS, CDR2 YFSETQ, per germline. The CDR3 covers 15 residues. Deletions cut 0 bases from V and 0 bases from J, with 6 bases between. Written as DNA, the CDR3 is TGCGCCAGCAGCTTGGCGGTTGCGAACACCGGGGAGCTGTTTTTT. Translated: CASSLAVANTGELFF.

DNA of the CDR3: TGTGCCAGCAGTCGAACTAGCGGGAGTACAGATACGCAGTATTTT. This translates into CASSRTSGSTDTQYF. The chain employs TRBV28 and TRBJ2-3, with 11 bases lining up with TRBD2. Germline V gene lookup returns CDR1 MDHEN and CDR2 SYDVKM. The CDR3 is made up of 15 amino acids. J was trimmed by 3 bases and V by 5 bases; bases with no gene match: 4.

The chain combines TRBV20-1 with TRBJ2-1; TRBD1 aligns across 9 bases. Germline V gives CDR1 DFQATT, CDR2 SNEGSKA (reference sequence). Germline trimming cut 4 bases from V and 3 bases from J; bases unmatched to any gene: 10. This CDR3 contains 16 residues. The CDR3 sequence: CSAIDTQGAVYNEQFF. The CDR3 nucleotides are TGCAGTGCTATTGATACACAGGGGGCAGTCTACAATGAGCAGTTCTTC.

The rearrangement uses TRBV6-5 and TRBJ2-3; tentative D call: TRBD2 (5 bases). Trimming cost V 5 bases and J 0 bases, with 12 bases left between them. Germline V gene sequence: CDR1 MNHEY, CDR2 SVGAGI. The CDR3 is 15 residues long. The CDR3 region has the DNA TGTGCCAGCAGTCCCTCTCCGGGAAGCACAGATACGCAGTATTTT. Its translation: CASSPSPGSTDTQYF.

The chain joins TRBV28 to TRBJ1-3; D might be TRBD1 (6 bases). The germline gives CDR1 MDHEN, CDR2 SYDVKM. The CDR3 extends over 15 amino acids. V lost 5 bases to trimming and J lost 3 bases, with 14 bases between them. CDR3 nucleotides: TGTGCCAGCAGTATTTGGGGGGCGGGTGGAAACACCATATATTTT. Translating gives CASSIWGAGGNTIYF.

This chain uses TRBV18 with TRBJ1-4, with D possibly TRBD1 on 6 matching bases. Trimming removed 3 bases at V and 0 bases at J, with 8 bases between. CDR1 is KGHSH, CDR2 LQKENI, per germline. The CDR3 covers 15 residues. The CDR3 reads CASSPRGATNEKLFF. The CDR3 region has the DNA TGTGCCAGCTCACCCAGGGGAGCAACTAATGAAAAACTGTTTTTT.

The chain carries TRBV7-9 and TRBJ1-2, with D unresolved. Germline V gene lookup returns CDR1 SEHNR and CDR2 FQNEAQ (reference sequence). This CDR3 contains 13 residues. With 3 bases removed from V and 3 bases from J, the gap between germline ends came to 8 bases. This CDR3 is CASSFPGDYGYTF. In DNA, the CDR3 is TGTGCCAGCAGCTTCCCGGGAGACTATGGCTACACCTTC.

In regard to this clone: Other DNA sequences in the sample encode the same CDR3. V usage is TRBV6-5 and J usage is TRBJ1-1; no clear D gene. V was pared by 7 bases and J by 0 bases, with 12 bases between. This CDR3 is built from 14 residues. The V gene's germline CDR1 is MNHEY and CDR2 SVGAGI. CDR3 bases: TGTGCCAGCACCAAATGGGGTTTGAACACTGAAGCTTTCTTT. It yields the protein CASTKWGLNTEAFF.

V and J are TRBV19 and TRBJ2-1, with a weak D call TRBD2 (5 bases). Trimming removed 1 base from V and 8 bases from J, with 9 bases in between. This CDR3 has 13 amino acids. Germline values: CDR1 LNHDA, CDR2 SQIVND (reference sequence). The CDR3 DNA sequence: TGTGCCAGTAGTATAGTCTCCGGGGATGAGCAGTTCTTC. Translated: CASSIVSGDEQFF.

This chain connects TRBV3-1 (or the pseudogene TRBV3-2) to TRBJ1-1; D remains unclear. This CDR3 contains 13 residues. Germline V gives CDR1 LGHDT, CDR2 YNNKEL (reference sequence). V dropped 4 bases and J dropped 7 bases, with 13 bases sitting between them. The CDR3, as DNA: TGTGCCAGCAGCCTAGCAGTGGGATATGAAGCTTTCTTT. Translated: CASSLAVGYEAFF.

The CDR3 loop reads CASSLQGWTNEKLFF. In DNA, the CDR3 is TGTGCCAGCAGCTTACAAGGGTGGACTAATGAAAAACTGTTTTTT. The genes are TRBV7-9 and TRBJ1-4; D uncertain. Germline V CDR1 and CDR2: SEHNR, FQNEAQ (reference sequence). CDR3 length equals 15 residues. V was clipped by 2 bases and J by 2 bases, with 9 bases between them. The full variable domain, with the rest looked up from reference TRBV7-9 and TRBJ1-4, is DTGVSQNPRHKITKRGQNVTFRCDPISEHNRLYWYRQTLGQGPEFLTYFQNEAQLEKSRLLSDRFSAERPKGSFSTLEIQRTEQGDSAMYLCASSLQGWTNEKLFFGSGTQLSVL.

The chain links TRBV7-9 to TRBJ2-7; D is ambiguous. The CDR3 has 14 amino acids. The germline V and J ends were trimmed by 4 bases and 3 bases, with 13 bases remaining between them. The germline gives CDR1 SEHNR, CDR2 FQNEAQ (reference sequence). In nucleotides, the CDR3 is TGTGCCAGCAGCTCCCCTATGAAAAACTACGAGCAGTACTTC. It is translated as CASSSPMKNYEQYF.

The chain couples TRBV6-6 to TRBJ2-7, with a tentative D call TRBD1 (7 bases). This CDR3 is 11 amino acids long. Germline lookup yields CDR1 MNHNY and CDR2 SVGAGI (reference sequence). V was trimmed by 4 bases and J by 10 bases, leaving 11 bases between them. CDR3 residues: CASSLRDSQYF. CDR3 sequence (DNA): TGTGCCAGCAGTTTGCGGGACAGTCAGTACTTC.

The chain is built from TRBV2 and TRBJ2-1, with 8 positions matching TRBD2. Germline values: CDR1 SNHLY, CDR2 FYNNEI. The CDR3 has 15 amino acids. V lost 2 bases, J lost 3 bases, and 3 bases stayed unmatched. As DNA, the CDR3 is TGTGCCAGCAGTGAAATGGGGACTAGCTACAATGAGCAGTTCTTC. Translating gives CASSEMGTSYNEQFF.

The V and J genes are TRBV24-1 and TRBJ1-2; the D gene is possibly TRBD1 (6 bases). Germline CDR1 and CDR2: KGHDR and SFDVKD. Deletions cut 4 bases from V and 8 bases from J, with 19 bases between. There are 15 residues in the CDR3. The CDR3 sequence: CATSDPGLTGSGYTF. In nucleotides, the CDR3 is TGTGCCACCAGTGACCCGGGACTAACAGGGTCAGGCTACACCTTC.

The gene calls are TRBV28 and TRBJ2-6; possibly TRBD1 or TRBD2 for D (5 bases each). V shed 3 bases and J shed 0 bases, with 12 bases lying between them. The CDR3 spans 17 residues. CDR1 MDHEN and CDR2 SYDVKM come from the germline V gene. For the CDR3, the DNA is TGTGCCAGCAGTTTTGGGACGTCGAGCTCTGGGGCCAACGTCCTGACTTTC. Translated, it gives CASSFGTSSSGANVLTF.

This chain uses TRBV27 with TRBJ2-7; 8 nucleotides line up with TRBD1. Germline values: CDR1 MNHEY, CDR2 SMNVEV (reference sequence). The CDR3 consists of 13 residues. With V trimmed by 3 bases and J by 7 bases, 5 bases remained unmatched. CDR3 region: CASSFQGALEQYF. CDR3 DNA sequence: TGTGCCAGCAGTTTCCAGGGGGCGCTTGAGCAGTACTTC.

The table lists this clone with a count of one. The chain uses TRBV18 and TRBJ2-1, with 12 bases that match TRBD2. The CDR3 sequence is 15 residues long. Germline CDR1 KGHSH, CDR2 LQKENI. The V and J ends lost 0 bases and 9 bases, in that order; junction bases with no gene match: 3. Written as DNA, the CDR3 is TGTGCCAGCTCACCACCGGCTAGCGGGAGGGCTGAGCAGTTCTTC. Translation: CASSPPASGRAEQFF. The full variable domain, in which reference TRBV18 and TRBJ2-1 provide the parts outside the CDR3, is NAGVMQNPRHLVRRRGQEARLRCSPMKGHSHVYWYRQLPEEGLKFMVYLQKENIIDESGMPKERFSAEFPKEGPSILRIQQVVRGDSAAYFCASSPPASGRAEQFFGPGTRLTVL.

CDR3 DNA: TGTGCCAGCAGCCCGGTTAGACCGGCCTACAATGAGCAGTTCTTC. It specifies CASSPVRPAYNEQFF. This chain uses TRBV28 with TRBJ2-1, with D unclear. Deletions cut 6 bases from V and 2 bases from J, with 14 bases between. CDR1 is MDHEN, CDR2 SYDVKM, per germline. The CDR3 has 15 amino acids. Drawing the rest from reference TRBV28 and TRBJ2-1, the complete variable domain is DVKVTQSSRYLVKRTGEKVFLECVQDMDHENMFWYRQDPGLGLRLIYFSYDVKMKEKGDIPEGYSVSREKKERFSLILESASTNQTSMYLCASSPVRPAYNEQFFGPGTRLTVL.

The genes are TRBV6-2 or TRBV6-3 and TRBJ2-5; 8 nucleotides line up with TRBD2. CDR1 is MNHEY, CDR2 SVGEGT, per germline. The CDR3 has 17 residues. V was clipped by 6 bases and J by 0 bases; unmatched bases: 12. As DNA, the CDR3 is TGTGCCAGCAGCTCCCCCTCGCGCGGGGGGTACCAAGAGACCCAGTACTTC. Amino acid sequence: CASSSPSRGGYQETQYF.